This T cell receptor beta chain was captured by sequencing in a study of blood T cell repertoires in COVID-19. Background on the study: Sample material is recorded as cDNA or gDNA derived from T cells, B-cell-depleted T cells, or PBMCs.

Original data processing: Reference gene primer amplification gave nucleated cell count estimates. Clones were sequenced by immunoSEQ multiplex PCR, and TCRdb holds only the in-frame ones, with some missing. V, J and clone size reflect that table, while D and trimming were determined from the DNA. The sample yields about 140,000 clones, roughly 85% seen once. The CDR3 totals 12 residues. Trimming at V came to 6 bases and at J to 6 bases, leaving 1 base not matched to a gene. The V gene's germline CDR1 is LGHNA and CDR2 YNFKEQ. In terms of age and location, participants ranged from about 18 to 100 years and lived in around 22 US areas. Clinical history reported by participants formed the basis on which cohorts were assigned.

Sequenced input: PBMCs or T cells enriched from blood (not recorded which). The chain has TRBV4-2 and TRBJ1-2; 10 bases match TRBD1. This sequence originates from a woman between 50 and 59 years old who had recovered from COVID-19. CDR3 in DNA: TGTGCCAGCAGGGGACAGGGGCATGGCTACACCTTC. The encoded protein is CASRGQGHGYTF.